This TCR beta chain is from a study of blood T cell repertoires in COVID-19. Profiling relied on immunoSEQ multiplex PCR, and the TCRdb table lists in-frame clones only, not all of them. The profile shows 250,000 to 300,000 clones, 80% to 95% of them singletons. The CDR3 has 16 amino acids. V dropped 8 bases and J dropped 5; count of bases not matched to a gene: 14. Looked up from germline, CDR1 is SGHTA and CDR2 is FQGNSA. Recruitment covered roughly 24 US areas and drew participants whose ages spanned roughly 18 to 90 years. Symptom resolution, clearance, or two negative PCRs marked the recovered donors of Cohort 3.

The TCR was taken from a woman aged 25 to 39 who had recovered from COVID-19. Sequencing input: PBMCs or T cells enriched from blood (not recorded which). This sequence joins TRBV7-2 and TRBJ2-7, with 11 bases that match TRBD2. CDR3 protein: CASLIPLAGGSNEQYF. CDR3 DNA: TGTGCCAGCCTGATTCCCTTAGCGGGAGGGTCTAACGAGCAGTACTTC.